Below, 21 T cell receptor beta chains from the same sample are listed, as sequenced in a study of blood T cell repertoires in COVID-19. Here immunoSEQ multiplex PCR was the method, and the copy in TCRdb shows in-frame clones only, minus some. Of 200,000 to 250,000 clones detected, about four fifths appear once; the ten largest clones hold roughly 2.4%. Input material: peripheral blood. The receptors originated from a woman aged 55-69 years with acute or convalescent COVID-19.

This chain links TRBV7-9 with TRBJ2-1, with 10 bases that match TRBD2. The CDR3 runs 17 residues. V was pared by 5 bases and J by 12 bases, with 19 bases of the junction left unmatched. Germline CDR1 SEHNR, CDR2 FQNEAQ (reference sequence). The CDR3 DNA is TGTGCCAGCAGCCACCACCTCAGGGAGCGGGGGGGAGGGTCGCAGTTCTTC. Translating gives CASSHHLRERGGGSQFF.

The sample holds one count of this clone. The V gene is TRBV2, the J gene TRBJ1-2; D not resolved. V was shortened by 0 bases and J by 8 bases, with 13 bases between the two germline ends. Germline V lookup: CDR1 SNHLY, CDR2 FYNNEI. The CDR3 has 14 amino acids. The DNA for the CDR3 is TGTGCCAGCAGTGAAGCTAGGGTGCGGGAAGGCTACACCTTC. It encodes CASSEARVREGYTF.

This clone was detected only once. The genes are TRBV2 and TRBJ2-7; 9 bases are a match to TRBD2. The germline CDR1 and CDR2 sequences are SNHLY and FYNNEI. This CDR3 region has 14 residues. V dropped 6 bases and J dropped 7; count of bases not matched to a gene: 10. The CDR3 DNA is TGTGCCAGCAGAGGCGGGGGGGGACGGTGGGAGCAGTACTTC. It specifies CASRGGGGRWEQYF.

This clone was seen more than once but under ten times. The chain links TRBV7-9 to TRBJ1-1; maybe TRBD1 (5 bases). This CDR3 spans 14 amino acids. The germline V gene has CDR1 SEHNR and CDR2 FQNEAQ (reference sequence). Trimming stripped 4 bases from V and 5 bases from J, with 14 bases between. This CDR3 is CASSSSVQGTEAFF. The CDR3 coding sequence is TGTGCCAGCAGCTCGTCAGTCCAGGGTACTGAAGCTTTCTTT.

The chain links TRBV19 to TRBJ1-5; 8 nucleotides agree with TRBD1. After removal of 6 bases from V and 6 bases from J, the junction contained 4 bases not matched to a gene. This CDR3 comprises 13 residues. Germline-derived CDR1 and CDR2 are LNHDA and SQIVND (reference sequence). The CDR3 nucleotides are TGTGCCAGTAGGGCAGGGGGCAGTCAGCCCCAGCATTTT. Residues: CASRAGGSQPQHF.

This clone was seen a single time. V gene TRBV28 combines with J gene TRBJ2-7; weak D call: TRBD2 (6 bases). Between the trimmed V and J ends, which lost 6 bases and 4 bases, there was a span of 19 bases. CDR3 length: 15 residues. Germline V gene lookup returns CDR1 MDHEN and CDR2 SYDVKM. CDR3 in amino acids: CASSQTGLLDYEQYF. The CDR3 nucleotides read TGTGCCAGCAGCCAAACCGGACTATTAGATTACGAGCAGTACTTC.

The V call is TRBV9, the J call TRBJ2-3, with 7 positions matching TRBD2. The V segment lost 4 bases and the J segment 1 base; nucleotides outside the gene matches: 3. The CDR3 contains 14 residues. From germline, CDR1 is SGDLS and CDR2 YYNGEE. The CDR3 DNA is TGTGCCAGCAGCTCACGGGGGGGCACAGATACGCAGTATTTT. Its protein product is CASSSRGGTDTQYF.

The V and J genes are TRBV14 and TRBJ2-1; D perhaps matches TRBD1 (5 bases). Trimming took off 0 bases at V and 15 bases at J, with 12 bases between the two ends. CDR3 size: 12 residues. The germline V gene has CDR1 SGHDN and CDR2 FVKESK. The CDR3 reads CASSQDRVLRFF. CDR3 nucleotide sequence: TGTGCCAGCAGCCAAGACAGGGTGCTTCGGTTCTTC.

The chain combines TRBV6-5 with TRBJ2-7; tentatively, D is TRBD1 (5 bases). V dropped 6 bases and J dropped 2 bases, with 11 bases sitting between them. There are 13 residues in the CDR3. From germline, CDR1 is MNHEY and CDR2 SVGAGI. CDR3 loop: CASRITGAYEQYF. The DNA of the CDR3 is TGTGCCAGCAGAATAACAGGAGCCTACGAGCAGTACTTC.

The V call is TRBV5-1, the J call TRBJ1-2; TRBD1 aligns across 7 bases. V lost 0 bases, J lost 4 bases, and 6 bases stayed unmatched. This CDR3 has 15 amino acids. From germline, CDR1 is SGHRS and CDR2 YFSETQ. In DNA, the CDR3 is TGCGCCAGCAGCTTGGGGGTCGGGACAGTCTATGGCTACACCTTC. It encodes CASSLGVGTVYGYTF.

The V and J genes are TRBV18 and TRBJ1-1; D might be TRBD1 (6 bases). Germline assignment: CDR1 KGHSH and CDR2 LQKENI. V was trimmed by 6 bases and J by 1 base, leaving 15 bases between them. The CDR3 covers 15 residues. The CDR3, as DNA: TGTGCCAGCTCCGCGGAACAGGGCAGGAACACTGAAGCTTTCTTT. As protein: CASSAEQGRNTEAFF.

This chain's CDR3 is CAWTRGQALPPTDTQYF. In DNA, the CDR3 is TGTGCCTGGACGCGAGGACAGGCCTTGCCGCCCACAGATACGCAGTATTTT. The chain uses TRBV30 and TRBJ2-3; 7 nucleotides align to TRBD1. The CDR3 is 17 residues long. From germline, CDR1 is GTSNPN and CDR2 SVGIG (reference sequence). Trimming removed 4 bases from V and 2 bases from J; junction bases left unmatched: 15. The whole variable domain, remainder taken from reference TRBV30 and TRBJ2-3, is SQTIHQWPATLVQPVGSPLSLECTVEGTSNPNLYWYRQAAGRGLQLLFYSVGIGQISSEVPQNLSASRPQDRQFILSSKKLLLSDSGFYLCAWTRGQALPPTDTQYFGPGTRLTVL.

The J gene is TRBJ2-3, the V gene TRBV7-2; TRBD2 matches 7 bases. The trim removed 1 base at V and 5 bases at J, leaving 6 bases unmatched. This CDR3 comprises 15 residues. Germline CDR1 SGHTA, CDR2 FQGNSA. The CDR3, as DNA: TGTGCCAGCAGCTTAGGGCGGGGGATCTTAGATACGCAGTATTTT. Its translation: CASSLGRGILDTQYF.

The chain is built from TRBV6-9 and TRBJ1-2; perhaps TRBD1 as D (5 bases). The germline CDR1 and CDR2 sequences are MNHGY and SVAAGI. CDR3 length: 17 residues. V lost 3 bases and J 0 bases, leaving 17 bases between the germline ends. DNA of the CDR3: TGTGCCAGCAGTTACAGCTTCAGGACAAACCCTAACTATGGCTACACCTTC. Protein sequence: CASSYSFRTNPNYGYTF.

The CDR3 reads CASSLEDRAYEQYF. CDR3 coding DNA: TGCGCCAGCAGCTTGGAGGACAGAGCCTACGAGCAGTACTTC. The V gene is TRBV5-1, the J gene TRBJ2-7; tentatively, D is TRBD1 (6 bases). CDR1 is SGHRS and CDR2 is YFSETQ in the germline V gene. The V end was cut by 0 bases, the J end by 2 bases, with 9 bases between. This CDR3 is 14 amino acids long.

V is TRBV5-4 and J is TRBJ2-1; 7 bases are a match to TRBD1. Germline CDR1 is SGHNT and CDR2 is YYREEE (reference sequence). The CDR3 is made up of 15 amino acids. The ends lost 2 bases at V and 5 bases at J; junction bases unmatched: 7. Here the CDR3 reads CASSFSQGIHNEQFF. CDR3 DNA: TGTGCCAGCAGCTTCTCACAGGGGATCCACAATGAGCAGTTCTTC.

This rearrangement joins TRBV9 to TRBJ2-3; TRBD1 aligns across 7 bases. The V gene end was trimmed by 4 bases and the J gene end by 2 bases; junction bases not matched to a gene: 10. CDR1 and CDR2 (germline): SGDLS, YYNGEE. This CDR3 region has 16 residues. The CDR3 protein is CASSPRGLGNTDTQYF. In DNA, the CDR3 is TGTGCCAGCAGCCCGAGGGGGCTGGGGAACACAGATACGCAGTATTTT.

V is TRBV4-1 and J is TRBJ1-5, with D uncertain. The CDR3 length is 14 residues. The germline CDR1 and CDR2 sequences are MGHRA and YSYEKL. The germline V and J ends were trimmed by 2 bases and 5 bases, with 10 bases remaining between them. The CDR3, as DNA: TGCGCCAGCAGCCAAACCGGGAACGATCAGCCCCAGCATTTT. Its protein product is CASSQTGNDQPQHF.

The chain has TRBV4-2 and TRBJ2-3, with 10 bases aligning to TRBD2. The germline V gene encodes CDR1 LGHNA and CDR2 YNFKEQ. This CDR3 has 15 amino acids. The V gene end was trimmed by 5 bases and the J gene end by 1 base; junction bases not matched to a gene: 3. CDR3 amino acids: CASSSSGGGTDTQYF. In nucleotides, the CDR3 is TGTGCCAGCAGCTCCAGCGGGGGGGGCACAGATACGCAGTATTTT.

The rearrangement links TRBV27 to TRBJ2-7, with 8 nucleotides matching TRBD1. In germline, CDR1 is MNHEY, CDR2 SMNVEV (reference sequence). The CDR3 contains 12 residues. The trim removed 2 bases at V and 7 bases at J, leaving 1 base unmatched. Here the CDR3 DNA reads TGTGCCAGCAGTTTAAACAGGGGGGAGCAGTACTTC. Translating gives CASSLNRGEQYF.

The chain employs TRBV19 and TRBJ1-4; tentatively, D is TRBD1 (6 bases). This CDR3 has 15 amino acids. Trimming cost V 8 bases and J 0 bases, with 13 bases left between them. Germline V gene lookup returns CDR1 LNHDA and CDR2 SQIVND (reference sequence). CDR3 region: CASRGGDATNEKLFF. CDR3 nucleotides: TGTGCCAGTCGAGGGGGGGATGCAACTAATGAAAAACTGTTTTTT.